The clone carrying this T cell receptor (beta chain) was detected ten times or more. TCRdb reprocessed the PCR reads via MiXCR and lists one record per CDR3 protein. The profile shows roughly 21,000 distinct CDR3 sequences, 35% to 40% of them singletons. The sample originates from a study of tumor-infiltrating lymphocytes in oesophageal squamous cell carcinoma. Trimming removed 7 bases from V and 5 bases from J; junction bases left unmatched: 9. The CDR3 runs to 15 residues. CDR1 is MNHNS, CDR2 SASEGT, per germline. The receptor was derived from a male donor with esophageal squamous cell carcinoma. The rearrangement links TRBV6-1 to TRBJ1-5; 9 bases fit TRBD1. What was sequenced was esophageal tumor tissue. CDR3 DNA sequence: TGTGCCAGCACCCCTCGCCGGACAGGGGATCAGCCCCAGCATTTT. Its protein is CASTPRRTGDQPQHF.